The 25 T cell receptor beta chains below come from one sample, sequenced in a study of OX40 agonist ivuxolimab in advanced cancers. TCRdb keeps only in-frame clones here, not all; method: immunoSEQ multiplex PCR. The data show some 60,000 clones, almost 95% seen once. The material sequenced was CD4+ or CD8+ T cells sorted from blood, taken in a trial of the OX40 agonist ivuxolimab. The receptors here all came from an adult with an advanced solid tumor such as melanoma, head and neck, liver or kidney cancer.

DNA for the CDR3: TGTGCCAGCAGTCACCGTAGGGGATTATACGAGCAGTACTTC. Amino acids: CASSHRRGLYEQYF. The rearrangement links TRBV21-1 to TRBJ2-7; TRBD1 was called by the table and not checked on the DNA. TRBV21-1 counts as a pseudogene. CDR3 length equals 14 residues.

The rearrangement uses TRBV25-1 and TRBJ2-2, with D perhaps TRBD2 (6 bases). The CDR3 has 16 residues. CDR1 and CDR2 from the germline V gene are MGHDK and SYGVNS. Trimming stripped 0 bases from V and 7 bases from J, with 15 bases between. The DNA of the CDR3 is TGTGCCAGCAGTGAATATACGGCGGGGCTGGACGGGGAGCTGTTTTTT. Translating gives CASSEYTAGLDGELFF.

The DNA of the CDR3 is TGTGCCAGCAGCACTATAGGGGCTCCTAACTATGGCTACACCTTC. This sequence encodes CASSTIGAPNYGYTF. The chain joins TRBV5-6 to TRBJ1-2; perhaps TRBD1 as D (5 bases). Trimming pared 4 bases from V and 0 bases from J, leaving 13 bases between. Germline V gene data show CDR1 as SGHDT and CDR2 as YYEEEE. The length of the CDR3 is 15 residues.

V and J are TRBV18 and TRBJ2-3, with 12 positions matching TRBD2. CDR3 size: 17 residues. Germline lookup yields CDR1 KGHSH and CDR2 LQKENI. V trimming: 2 bases; J trimming: 9 bases; junction bases outside the gene matches: 12. The CDR3 sequence: CASSPAGTSGPLGTQYF. DNA of the CDR3: TGTGCCAGCTCACCAGCCGGGACTAGCGGGCCGCTGGGGACGCAGTATTTT. Based on the CDR3 plus reference TRBV18 and TRBJ2-3, the full variable domain is NAGVMQNPRHLVRRRGQEARLRCSPMKGHSHVYWYRQLPEEGLKFMVYLQKENIIDESGMPKERFSAEFPKEGPSILRIQQVVRGDSAAYFCASSPAGTSGPLGTQYFGPGTRLTVL.

The V gene is TRBV28, the J gene TRBJ2-1; 11 positions agree with TRBD2. Germline-derived CDR1 and CDR2 are MDHEN and SYDVKM. Unmatched junction bases numbered 11, after V lost 2 bases and J lost 8 bases. The CDR3 has 17 residues. CDR3 in DNA: TGTGCCAGCAGTTTACCGATTCTAGCGGGGGGTGGGGATGAGCAGTTCTTC. Translated, it gives CASSLPILAGGGDEQFF.

The chain employs TRBV5-1 and TRBJ2-5; TRBD2 matches 11 bases. Trimming removed 0 bases from V and 10 bases from J; junction bases left unmatched: 5. Germline lookup yields CDR1 SGHRS and CDR2 YFSETQ. This CDR3 region has 14 residues. The CDR3 DNA follows: TGCGCCAGCAGCTTGGTACTAGCGGGAGAAGACCAGTACTTC. This gives the protein CASSLVLAGEDQYF. The whole variable domain, remainder taken from reference TRBV5-1 and TRBJ2-5, is KAGVTQTPRYLIKTRGQQVTLSCSPISGHRSVSWYQQTPGQGLQFLFEYFSETQRNKGNFPGRFSGRQFSNSRSEMNVSTLELGDSALYLCASSLVLAGEDQYFGPGTRLLVL.

The chain is built from TRBV27 and TRBJ2-1; TRBD2 matches at 13 bases. The V segment lost 0 bases and the J segment 6 bases; nucleotides outside the gene matches: 5. The CDR3 extends over 17 amino acids. Per the germline V gene, CDR1 is MNHEY and CDR2 is SMNVEV (reference sequence). This CDR3 is CASSLSGGLAGVNEQFF. In nucleotides, the CDR3 is TGTGCCAGCAGTTTATCCGGCGGACTAGCGGGAGTCAATGAGCAGTTCTTC.

This clone occurred a few times. The J gene is TRBJ2-1, the V gene TRBV19; 11 bases agree with TRBD2. V was clipped by 10 bases and J by 2 bases; unmatched bases: 22. Germline V CDR1 and CDR2: LNHDA, SQIVND (reference sequence). The CDR3 is 20 amino acids. The CDR3 loop reads CATAPGGGWTSGSPYNEQFF. In DNA form, the CDR3 reads TGTGCCACCGCCCCAGGCGGGGGGTGGACTAGCGGGTCCCCCTACAATGAGCAGTTCTTC.

The chain uses TRBV11-2 and TRBJ2-7, with D tentatively TRBD1 (6 bases). Trimming cost V 1 base and J 1 base, with 11 bases left between them. Germline lookup yields CDR1 SGHAT and CDR2 FQNNGV. The CDR3 is 15 amino acids. The CDR3 region has the DNA TGTGCCAGCAGCTTAGTATCGGACAGATCCTACGAGCAGTACTTC. It codes for CASSLVSDRSYEQYF.

The chain recombines TRBV11-1 with TRBJ2-1, with no clear D. CDR1 is SGHAT and CDR2 is FQDESV in the germline V gene (reference sequence). V dropped 5 bases and J dropped 7 bases, with 15 bases sitting between them. The CDR3 has 14 residues. The CDR3 nucleotides read TGTGCCAGCAGCCCCCTACTGACTGGGAATGAGCAGTTCTTC. Amino acids: CASSPLLTGNEQFF. Supplemented by reference TRBV11-1 and TRBJ2-1, the full variable domain reads EAEVAQSPRYKITEKSQAVAFWCDPISGHATLYWYRQILGQGPELLVQFQDESVVDDSQLPKDRFSAERLKGVDSTLKIQPAELGDSAMYLCASSPLLTGNEQFFGPGTRLTVL.

This chain connects TRBV9 to TRBJ2-1; the D is unclear. The V end was cut by 0 bases, the J end by 0 bases, with 7 bases between. The CDR3 spans 15 residues. Germline CDR1 is SGDLS and CDR2 is YYNGEE. The CDR3 DNA reads as TGTGCCAGCAGCGTAGATCGGGCCTCCTACAATGAGCAGTTCTTC. Encoded protein: CASSVDRASYNEQFF.

This clone was recorded only once. The chain couples TRBV7-9 to TRBJ2-7; D gene unclear. The V gene lost 5 bases and the J gene lost 7 bases, with 18 bases spanning the gap. Germline V lookup: CDR1 SEHNR, CDR2 FQNEAQ (reference sequence). The CDR3 extends over 14 amino acids. This chain's CDR3 is CASSLGRNLGEQYF. The DNA of the CDR3 is TGTGCCAGCAGCCTAGGACGGAATTTGGGAGAGCAGTACTTC.

The gene calls are TRBV11-3 and TRBJ2-3; unclear D gene. V was trimmed by 5 bases and J by 0 bases, leaving 9 bases between them. CDR3 length: 14 residues. Germline CDR1 and CDR2: SGHNT and YENEEA. The CDR3 here is CASSPPDSTDTQYF. The CDR3 DNA follows: TGTGCCAGCAGCCCACCGGATAGCACAGATACGCAGTATTTT. Filled out from reference TRBV11-3 and TRBJ2-3, the complete variable domain reads EAGVVQSPRYKIIEKKQPVAFWCNPISGHNTLYWYLQNLGQGPELLIRYENEEAVDDSQLPKDRFSAERLKGVDSTLKIQPAELGDSAVYLCASSPPDSTDTQYFGPGTRLTVL.

The chain couples TRBV27 to TRBJ1-1; D might be TRBD1 (6 bases). From germline, CDR1 is MNHEY and CDR2 SMNVEV (reference sequence). This CDR3 spans 13 amino acids. Trimming left V 7 bases short and J 2 bases short, with 11 bases between. CDR3 sequence reads: CASTWGPNTEAFF. The CDR3 DNA reads as TGTGCCAGCACCTGGGGGCCCAACACTGAAGCTTTCTTT.

The rearrangement joins TRBV5-4 to TRBJ2-7; 9 nucleotides match TRBD1. CDR1 SGHNT and CDR2 YYREEE come from the germline V gene (reference sequence). The trim removed 3 bases at V and 5 bases at J, leaving 0 bases unmatched. CDR3 length: 12 amino acids. The CDR3 sequence is CASSYRGHEQYF. CDR3 DNA: TGTGCCAGCAGCTACAGGGGGCACGAGCAGTACTTC.

This clone has just one count. CDR3 in DNA: TGTGCCAGCAGTTTATGGGGGAGCAGCTACGAGCAGTACTTC. Protein product: CASSLWGSSYEQYF. V gene TRBV27 combines with J gene TRBJ2-7; D is tentatively TRBD1 or TRBD2 (5 bases each). CDR1 is MNHEY and CDR2 is SMNVEV in the germline V gene (reference sequence). V lost 1 base to trimming and J lost 3 bases, with 10 bases between them. This CDR3 comprises 14 residues.

This clone was seen only once. V gene TRBV27 combines with J gene TRBJ1-5; perhaps TRBD1 as D (6 bases). CDR3 size: 17 residues. Germline-derived CDR1 and CDR2 are MNHEY and SMNVEV (reference sequence). V lost 5 bases to trimming and J lost 6 bases, with 23 bases between them. The CDR3 loop reads CASSPIGGVVLGQPQHF. CDR3 in DNA: TGTGCCAGCAGTCCCATAGGGGGGGTGGTTTTGGGTCAGCCCCAGCATTTT.

The rearrangement joins TRBV7-3 to TRBJ2-1; 7 bases line up with TRBD2. The CDR3 length is 13 residues. CDR1 is SGHTA, CDR2 FQGTGA, per germline. Trimming took 3 bases from V and 7 from J; bases not matched to a gene: 3. CDR3 nucleotides: TGTGCCAGCAGCTTCGGCGGGGGAAATGAGCAGTTCTTC. Its protein is CASSFGGGNEQFF.

The chain combines TRBV6-6 with TRBJ2-2; a weak D match, TRBD1 (5 bases). CDR1 MNHNY and CDR2 SVGAGI come from the germline V gene (reference sequence). The CDR3 is 13 residues long. V lost 7 bases and J 7 bases, leaving 13 bases between the germline ends. Here the CDR3 DNA reads TGTGCCAGCATTGAAAAGGGGTTCGGGGAGCTGTTTTTT. It encodes CASIEKGFGELFF.

This sequence joins TRBV10-2 and TRBJ2-3, with 13 bases lining up with TRBD2. CDR3 length equals 16 residues. V lost 7 bases to trimming and J lost 1 base; unmatched junction nucleotides: 5. From germline, CDR1 is WSHSY and CDR2 SAAADI. The CDR3 coding sequence is TGCGCCAGCACTACTGGACTAGCGGGGGGCACAGATACGCAGTATTTT. It specifies CASTTGLAGGTDTQYF.

The V call is TRBV10-3, the J call TRBJ2-2; unclear D gene. The V end was cut by 3 bases, the J end by 7 bases, with 9 bases between. The CDR3 is 13 amino acids. The germline gives CDR1 ENHRY, CDR2 SYGVKD. The CDR3 spells CAISEGPSGELFF. The CDR3 nucleotides read TGTGCCATCAGTGAAGGGCCTAGCGGGGAGCTGTTTTTT.

The chain is built from TRBV5-4 and TRBJ2-3; possibly TRBD2 for D (5 bases). The CDR3 is 13 residues long. The V gene lost 7 bases and the J gene lost 2 bases, with 11 bases spanning the gap. CDR1 and CDR2 (germline): SGHNT, YYREEE (reference sequence). Here the CDR3 reads CASVDSNTDTQYF. The CDR3 bases are TGTGCCAGCGTGGACTCGAACACAGATACGCAGTATTTT.

The rearrangement links TRBV21-1 to TRBJ2-5; the table assigns TRBD2, which was not confirmed against the DNA. TRBV21-1 is a known pseudogene. The CDR3 is made up of 24 amino acids. Here the CDR3 reads CASSKGQLEPPSLAGVPPQETQYF. The CDR3 DNA reads as TGTGCCAGCAGCAAGGGGCAACTTGAACCCCCAAGCCTCGCGGGAGTCCCCCCACAAGAGACCCAGTACTTC.

The chain uses TRBV19 and TRBJ2-3; 10 nucleotides match TRBD2. V lost 4 bases, J lost 2 bases, and 9 bases stayed unmatched. The CDR3 runs to 17 residues. Germline values: CDR1 LNHDA, CDR2 SQIVND (reference sequence). The CDR3 here is CASSTLRTSGPTDTQYF. CDR3 coding DNA: TGTGCCAGTAGTACCCTTAGGACTAGCGGCCCCACAGATACGCAGTATTTT.

The genes are TRBV19 and TRBJ2-1; D is uncertain. Germline lookup yields CDR1 LNHDA and CDR2 SQIVND (reference sequence). V dropped 4 bases and J dropped 7 bases, with 11 bases sitting between them. The CDR3 is 13 amino acids. CDR3: CASSTRSGNEQFF. CDR3 coding DNA: TGTGCCAGTAGTACTCGCTCCGGGAATGAGCAGTTCTTC. Filled out from reference TRBV19 and TRBJ2-1, the complete variable domain reads DGGITQSPKYLFRKEGQNVTLSCEQNLNHDAMYWYRQDPGQGLRLIYYSQIVNDFQKGDIAEGYSVSREKKESFPLTVTSAQKNPTAFYLCASSTRSGNEQFFGPGTRLTVL.